The TCR beta chain under discussion was sequenced for a study of T cell changes during pregnancy in multiple sclerosis. The protocol was immunoSEQ multiplex PCR, while the TCRdb copy is restricted to in-frame clones and leaves out a portion. Of just under 80,000 clones listed, roughly 93% are singletons. V was pared by 5 bases and J by 6 bases, with 11 bases between. CDR1 SGHAT and CDR2 FQDESV come from the germline V gene (reference sequence). This CDR3 region has 12 residues. The chain links TRBV11-1 to TRBJ2-7; a weak D match, TRBD2 (6 bases). The sample consisted of peripheral blood, taken in the first trimester of pregnancy. The source is a female donor with multiple sclerosis, enrolled in a pregnancy study. CDR3 protein: CASSDRGGEQYF. The CDR3 nucleotides read TGTGCCAGCAGCGATAGGGGAGGCGAGCAGTACTTC.